These 15 T cell receptor beta chains share one sample of origin, sequenced in a study of lymphopenia after photon versus proton radiotherapy. Clones were read by immunoSEQ multiplex PCR, and TCRdb kept only the in-frame ones, dropping some. Of some 170,000 clones in the sample, approximately 90% are singletons; the top ten hold around 5%. The material was peripheral blood, obtained from a patient treated with photon-based radiotherapy. The receptors shown here come from a man aged 45-60 years with gastric cancer.

The chain links TRBV19 to TRBJ2-5, with no clear D. Germline V gene data show CDR1 as LNHDA and CDR2 as SQIVND (reference sequence). V shed 3 bases and J shed 3 bases, with 8 bases lying between them. This CDR3 region has 13 residues. The CDR3 loop is CASSIHSEETQYF. In DNA form, the CDR3 reads TGTGCCAGTAGTATCCACAGTGAAGAGACCCAGTACTTC.

This chain links TRBV18 with TRBJ2-3, with D maybe TRBD1 (5 bases). The CDR3 extends over 15 amino acids. Germline CDR1 KGHSH, CDR2 LQKENI. The V end was cut by 0 bases, the J end by 1 base, with 8 bases between. The CDR3 region has the DNA TGTGCCAGCTCACCACCGGACACCCGCACAGATACGCAGTATTTT. This codes for CASSPPDTRTDTQYF.

The chain combines TRBV5-4 with TRBJ2-7; no clear D. V was trimmed by 3 bases and J by 5 bases, leaving 9 bases between them. Germline lookup yields CDR1 SGHNT and CDR2 YYREEE (reference sequence). The CDR3 length is 12 residues. The CDR3 nucleotides are TGTGCCAGCAGCTCCGACCAGAACGAGCAGTACTTC. Its protein is CASSSDQNEQYF.

The V and J genes are TRBV18 and TRBJ2-1; 7 bases fit TRBD1. Germline-derived CDR1 and CDR2 are KGHSH and LQKENI. The CDR3 extends over 13 amino acids. The junction had 3 bases not matched to a gene; V was cut back by 3 bases and J by 7 bases. CDR3 loop: CASSPGQKNEQFF. For the CDR3, the DNA is TGTGCCAGCTCACCGGGACAGAAAAATGAGCAGTTCTTC.

This clone has only a few counts. V usage is TRBV5-5 and J usage is TRBJ1-2; D is unresolved. V was trimmed by 4 bases and J by 3 bases, leaving 10 bases between them. Per the germline V gene, CDR1 is SGHKS and CDR2 is YYEKEE (reference sequence). This CDR3 region has 13 residues. The CDR3 DNA follows: TGTGCCAGCAGCCCAGGAGGAGACTATGGCTACACCTTC. This encodes CASSPGGDYGYTF.

CDR3 residues: CASSPGLAGRTGELFF. In DNA, the CDR3 is TGTGCCAGCTCACCAGGACTAGCGGGACGCACCGGGGAGCTGTTTTTT. The chain recombines TRBV18 with TRBJ2-2; 12 bases fit TRBD2. The CDR3 extends over 16 amino acids. Germline values: CDR1 KGHSH, CDR2 LQKENI. V gave up 2 bases and J gave up 4 bases; unmatched junction bases: 2.

The genes are TRBV2 and TRBJ2-3, with D maybe TRBD1 (6 bases). The germline V gene has CDR1 SNHLY and CDR2 FYNNEI. The ends were cut back, 8 bases at V and 2 bases at J, with 17 bases in the middle. This CDR3 has 15 amino acids. The CDR3 loop reads CASYAGTTNTDTQYF. CDR3 coding DNA: TGTGCCAGCTATGCCGGGACAACAAACACAGATACGCAGTATTTT. The variable domain in full, with the rest retrieved from reference TRBV2 and TRBJ2-3, is EPEVTQTPSHQVTQMGQEVILRCVPISNHLYFYWYRQILGQKVEFLVSFYNNEISEKSEIFDDQFSVERPDGSNFTLKIRSTKLEDSAMYFCASYAGTTNTDTQYFGPGTRLTVL.

V is TRBV5-6 and J is TRBJ2-7; maybe TRBD2 (5 bases). CDR1 is SGHDT, CDR2 YYEEEE, per germline. The CDR3 sequence is 17 residues long. Trimming removed 4 bases at V and 6 bases at J, with 26 bases between. The CDR3 DNA reads TGTGCCAGCAGCCCGGATACGGGGTCCCACTTACTTGGCGAGCAGTACTTC. Translated: CASSPDTGSHLLGEQYF.

The chain recombines TRBV7-9 with TRBJ1-4; D unclear. The CDR3 length is 16 residues. Trimming stripped 4 bases from V and 0 bases from J, with 12 bases between. Germline CDR1 is SEHNR and CDR2 is FQNEAQ (reference sequence). In DNA, the CDR3 is TGTGCCAGCAGCTCCCCTGGAGGTGCAACTAATGAAAAACTGTTTTTT. It specifies CASSSPGGATNEKLFF.

This chain connects TRBV13 to TRBJ2-1, with D uncertain. The CDR3 has 12 residues. The germline gives CDR1 PRHDT, CDR2 FYEKMQ (reference sequence). V gave up 4 bases and J gave up 9 bases, with 10 bases separating them. This CDR3 is CASSYRSSEQFF. The CDR3 DNA reads as TGTGCCAGCAGCTACCGGAGTAGTGAGCAGTTCTTC.

This chain joins TRBV11-2 and TRBJ1-2; D is perhaps TRBD1 (6 bases). V was pared by 4 bases and J by 6 bases, with 15 bases between. The CDR3 has 14 amino acids. In germline, CDR1 is SGHAT, CDR2 FQNNGV. The CDR3 nucleotides are TGTGCCAGCAGCTCCAGGGGCCCTTCAGATGGCTACACCTTC. Protein sequence: CASSSRGPSDGYTF. The whole variable domain, remainder taken from reference TRBV11-2 and TRBJ1-2, is EAGVAQSPRYKIIEKRQSVAFWCNPISGHATLYWYQQILGQGPKLLIQFQNNGVVDDSQLPKDRFSAERLKGVDSTLKIQPAKLEDSAVYLCASSSRGPSDGYTFGSGTRLTVV.

This clone was detected once. The chain combines TRBV18 with TRBJ1-5, with TRBD1 as a possible D gene (6 bases). Germline lookup yields CDR1 KGHSH and CDR2 LQKENI. The CDR3 loop spans 19 amino acids. V was shortened by 2 bases and J by 2 bases, with 22 bases between the two germline ends. The CDR3 sequence is CASSPFPTAAGGGNQPQHF. CDR3 in DNA: TGTGCCAGCTCACCATTTCCGACGGCGGCGGGGGGCGGCAATCAGCCCCAGCATTTT.

The gene calls are TRBV18 and TRBJ2-1; 10 bases map to TRBD1. CDR3 size: 16 residues. The trim removed 5 bases at V and 3 bases at J, leaving 7 bases unmatched. Germline V gene lookup returns CDR1 KGHSH and CDR2 LQKENI. The CDR3 sequence is CASSRQGAGYYNEQFF. In nucleotides, the CDR3 is TGTGCCAGCTCAAGACAGGGGGCTGGCTACTACAATGAGCAGTTCTTC.

The chain employs TRBV29-1 and TRBJ1-1; possibly TRBD1 for D (6 bases). The CDR3 loop spans 13 amino acids. The germline V gene has CDR1 SQVTM and CDR2 ANQGSEA. Trimming removed 4 bases from V and 1 base from J, with 10 bases in between. The CDR3 DNA sequence: TGCAGCGTTGGGCGGGGGCAGAACACTGAAGCTTTCTTT. Translating gives CSVGRGQNTEAFF.

The rearrangement links TRBV5-6 to TRBJ1-4; D uncertain. CDR3 length: 15 amino acids. V gave up 4 bases and J gave up 0 bases, with 10 bases separating them. Germline V gene data show CDR1 as SGHDT and CDR2 as YYEEEE. CDR3 sequence reads: CASSALFATNEKLFF. For the CDR3, the DNA is TGTGCCAGCAGCGCCCTATTTGCAACTAATGAAAAACTGTTTTTT.